This paragraph reports one T cell receptor (beta chain). These data are taken from a study of regulatory T cells in long-lasting Graves disease. HTBI primers from iRepertoire and Arm-PCR of CDR3 regions yielded the TCR beta libraries. TCRdb passed the multiplex PCR reads through MiXCR, listing each CDR3 protein once. The data contain 350,000 to 550,000 distinct CDR3 sequences, less than 20% of them singletons. Time point here: newly diagnosed GD, antithyroid drugs for less than 3 months. Researchers made the TCR library from RNA that was extracted from PBMCs. The same specimen was also included in a second study, on T cells in Graves' hyperthyroidism and ophthalmopathy.

This receptor was obtained from a woman aged 18 to 35 with Graves disease. Sequencing used peripheral blood mononuclear cells (PBMCs), obtained at new diagnosis, from a patient treated with antithyroid drugs.

This CDR3 is CASSESQFEQFF. The CDR3 DNA follows: TGTGCCAGCAGTGAATCCCAGTTTGAGCAGTTCTTC. V is TRBV6-1 and J is TRBJ2-1; D gene uncertain. This CDR3 comprises 12 residues. Germline values: CDR1 MNHNS, CDR2 SASEGT. The germline V and J ends were trimmed by 2 bases and 9 bases, with 8 bases remaining between them.